The rows below give T cell receptor beta chains drawn from one sample of a study of CXCR3-negative and CXCR3-positive naive CD8 T cells. One entry per CDR3 protein, without DNA, is what TCRdb gives after re-calling the 5' RACE reads. In total, the table holds over 70,000 distinct CDR3 sequences. Sequencing used naive CXCR3- CD8+ T cells from blood. These receptors all stem from a human donor in good health. Some clones in this sample may be carry-over from other donors' samples. The CDR3 runs from the conserved cysteine through the conserved F or W. Fields, in order: CDR3 protein, V gene, J gene.

CDR3aa: CASSVGGTEAFF
v_gene: TRBV7-9
j_gene: TRBJ1-1

CDR3aa: CASMMGTAAYEQYF
v_gene: TRBV5-5
j_gene: TRBJ2-7

CDR3aa: CASSLYTGGTYEQYF
v_gene: TRBV5-1
j_gene: TRBJ2-7

CDR3aa: CASSLTSGDNEQFF
v_gene: TRBV7-6
j_gene: TRBJ2-1

CDR3aa: CAISETGSPYNEQFF
v_gene: TRBV10-3
j_gene: TRBJ2-1

CDR3aa: CASSPQTEIYEQYF
v_gene: TRBV5-1
j_gene: TRBJ2-7

CDR3aa: CASSRDGYNEQFF
v_gene: TRBV7-9
j_gene: TRBJ2-1

CDR3aa: CSVEPVFMAGGNEETQYF
v_gene: TRBV29-1
j_gene: TRBJ2-5

CDR3aa: CASSQDWAGDNYGYTF
v_gene: TRBV4-2
j_gene: TRBJ1-2

CDR3aa: CASSFPGASGELFF
v_gene: TRBV12-3/TRBV12-4
j_gene: TRBJ2-2

CDR3aa: CATPPRETGIDTQYF
v_gene: TRBV2
j_gene: TRBJ2-3

CDR3aa: CSVLTPGQRNTEAFF
v_gene: TRBV20-1
j_gene: TRBJ1-1

CDR3aa: CASSFYYNEQFF
v_gene: TRBV7-2
j_gene: TRBJ2-1

CDR3aa: CASSSQGLSSYEQYF
v_gene: TRBV7-8
j_gene: TRBJ2-7

CDR3aa: CASSEGLAGGLHKQYF
v_gene: TRBV12-3/TRBV12-4
j_gene: TRBJ2-7

CDR3aa: CASSGTGRAFF
v_gene: TRBV7-2
j_gene: TRBJ1-1

CDR3aa: CASSQLWSARDSPLHF
v_gene: TRBV3-1
j_gene: TRBJ1-6

CDR3aa: CASSKGGEAFF
v_gene: TRBV7-3
j_gene: TRBJ1-1

CDR3aa: CASSASAGGLDTQYF
v_gene: TRBV6-4
j_gene: TRBJ2-3

CDR3aa: CASSLGRDQGNEQFF
v_gene: TRBV5-6
j_gene: TRBJ2-1

CDR3aa: CASSLLHSQSSYEQYF
v_gene: TRBV7-6
j_gene: TRBJ2-7

CDR3aa: CSVDIGAWGELFF
v_gene: TRBV29-1
j_gene: TRBJ2-2

CDR3aa: CASSSPHRLPSSYNEQFF
v_gene: TRBV12-1
j_gene: TRBJ2-1

CDR3aa: CAISDDRALTDTF
v_gene: TRBV10-3
j_gene: TRBJ1-2

CDR3aa: CASSSSPQLYNEQFF
v_gene: TRBV5-1
j_gene: TRBJ2-1

CDR3aa: CASSLGTSAQETQYF
v_gene: TRBV7-3
j_gene: TRBJ2-5

CDR3aa: CASANGFEGPQHF
v_gene: TRBV12-5
j_gene: TRBJ1-5

CDR3aa: CASSYPIGMNTEAFF
v_gene: TRBV6-2/TRBV6-3
j_gene: TRBJ1-1

CDR3aa: CSVDEGGQVTDTQYF
v_gene: TRBV29-1
j_gene: TRBJ2-3

CDR3aa: CASSLAPVPDTQYF
v_gene: TRBV7-2
j_gene: TRBJ2-3

CDR3aa: CASSKGTSGAQETQYF
v_gene: TRBV19
j_gene: TRBJ2-5

CDR3aa: CSARDPYQTWPKNTEAFF
v_gene: TRBV20-1
j_gene: TRBJ1-1

CDR3aa: CASSQDRAGVGEQFF
v_gene: TRBV4-2
j_gene: TRBJ2-1

CDR3aa: CSASGTSRAGGDEQYF
v_gene: TRBV20-1
j_gene: TRBJ2-7

CDR3aa: CASQEPGETQYF
v_gene: TRBV12-3/TRBV12-4
j_gene: TRBJ2-5

CDR3aa: CAWTALGGYTF
v_gene: TRBV30
j_gene: TRBJ1-2

CDR3aa: CSVDEGGSEYYGYTF
v_gene: TRBV29-1
j_gene: TRBJ1-2

CDR3aa: CASSIGPCPVSHRANIQYF
v_gene: TRBV21-1
j_gene: TRBJ2-4

CDR3aa: CASSAAAYNEQFF
v_gene: TRBV28
j_gene: TRBJ2-1

CDR3aa: CSVGLVNTGELFF
v_gene: TRBV29-1
j_gene: TRBJ2-2

CDR3aa: CSAEDLSGSSYNEQFF
v_gene: TRBV29-1
j_gene: TRBJ2-1